The sequence of this TCR beta chain was determined in a study of cytomegalovirus exposure and HLA in healthy donors. With V trimmed by 4 bases and J by 2 bases, 7 bases remained unmatched. Germline V gene sequence: CDR1 LNHDA, CDR2 SQIVND (reference sequence). The length of the CDR3 is 16 residues. Data came from immunoSEQ multiplex PCR; TCRdb stores just in-frame clones and leaves some out. The table lists around 180,000 clones, about four fifths of them singletons. The chain combines TRBV19 with TRBJ1-3; 8 positions agree with TRBD1. Sequencing input: PBMCs. The origin of this receptor is a man aged 18-30 years in good health and CMV-seropositive. The DNA of the CDR3 is TGTGCCAGTAGTACAGACAGGGGACGACCTGGAAACACCATATATTTT. Amino acid sequence: CASSTDRGRPGNTIYF.